This T cell receptor (beta chain) was recorded in a study of shared clonotypes between healthy human individuals. TCRdb's copy holds only in-frame clones and misses some; the assay was immunoSEQ multiplex PCR. The sample comprises about 2 million clones, about 95% of which are singletons, and roughly 1% rests with the top ten. Trimming pared 8 bases from V and 1 base from J, leaving 14 bases between. CDR1 is MNHEY, CDR2 SVGAGI, per germline. This CDR3 has 14 amino acids. The naive CD8 subset, CD45RO-negative cells positively selected for CCR7, excluded terminally differentiated effector memory CD45RA+ cells.

This chain uses TRBV6-5 with TRBJ1-1; no firm D call. Source material: naive CD8+ T cells sorted from blood. The receptor's source is a young man in good health. The chain's CDR3 is CASASIQANTEAFF. The CDR3 DNA reads as TGTGCCAGCGCCTCGATCCAAGCGAACACTGAAGCTTTCTTT.